The rows below give T cell receptor beta chains drawn from one sample of a study of shared clonotypes between healthy human individuals. Repertoires were generated with immunoSEQ multiplex PCR, while TCRdb's copy carries only in-frame clones and drops some. Of about 980,000 clones listed, 70% to 85% are singletons. The sample comprised memory CD4+ T cells sorted from blood. The receptors shown here come from a man younger than 30 in good health. The CDR3 runs from the conserved cysteine through the conserved F or W. D genes are given only for firm matches. Clone size is shown for a subset of rows, as once, few, many or a class of expanded clone.

CDR3 protein: CAWSVLGGRDDEQFF; CDR3 DNA: TGTGCCTGGAGTGTACTCGGTGGACGGGACGATGAGCAGTTCTTC; J gene: TRBJ2-1; V gene: TRBV30; D gene: .; clone size: .
CDR3 protein: CASSGDRSSGNTIYF; CDR3 DNA: TGTGCCAGCAGTGGGGACCGGAGCTCTGGAAACACCATATATTTT; J gene: TRBJ1-3; V gene: TRBV28; D gene: .; clone size: .
CDR3 protein: CASGKINSYNEQFF; CDR3 DNA: TGTGCCAGTGGAAAGATTAATAGCTACAATGAGCAGTTCTTC; J gene: TRBJ2-1; V gene: TRBV19; D gene: .; clone size: .
CDR3 protein: CASSKAQDTGELFF; CDR3 DNA: TGCGCCAGCAGTAAGGCCCAGGACACCGGGGAGCTGTTTTTT; J gene: TRBJ2-2; V gene: TRBV5-1; D gene: .; clone size: .
CDR3 protein: CASSLISGNTIYF; CDR3 DNA: TGTGCCAGCAGCTTAATATCTGGAAACACCATATATTTT; J gene: TRBJ1-3; V gene: TRBV13; D gene: .; clone size: .
CDR3 protein: CAWSGGYSDTQYF; CDR3 DNA: TGTGCCTGGAGTGGGGGGTATTCAGATACGCAGTATTTT; J gene: TRBJ2-3; V gene: TRBV30; D gene: .; clone size: few
CDR3 protein: CASSLAIDQPQHF; CDR3 DNA: TGTGCCAGCAGCTTAGCAATTGATCAGCCCCAGCATTTT; J gene: TRBJ1-5; V gene: TRBV7-8; D gene: .; clone size: .
CDR3 protein: CASSPGGGQGIGYTF; CDR3 DNA: TGTGCCAGCAGCCCAGGCGGGGGACAGGGGATTGGCTACACCTTC; J gene: TRBJ1-2; V gene: TRBV7-9; D gene: TRBD1; clone size: .
CDR3 protein: CASSPDRGHGYTF; CDR3 DNA: TGTGCCAGCAGCCCGGACAGGGGGCATGGCTACACCTTC; J gene: TRBJ1-2; V gene: TRBV9; D gene: TRBD1; clone size: .
CDR3 protein: CASSLGLAGGRTGELFF; CDR3 DNA: TGCGCCAGCAGCTTGGGACTAGCGGGGGGCCGGACCGGGGAGCTGTTTTTT; J gene: TRBJ2-2; V gene: TRBV5-1; D gene: TRBD2; clone size: .
CDR3 protein: CASRMGQDGGYTF; CDR3 DNA: TGTGCCAGCAGGATGGGACAGGATGGTGGCTACACCTTC; J gene: TRBJ1-2; V gene: TRBV2; D gene: TRBD1; clone size: .
CDR3 protein: CASSLGQIYGYTF; CDR3 DNA: TGTGCCAGCAGCTTGGGGCAGATCTATGGCTACACCTTC; J gene: TRBJ1-2; V gene: TRBV5-4; D gene: .; clone size: .
CDR3 protein: CASTNRVSNYGYTF; CDR3 DNA: TGTGCCAGTACCAACAGGGTTTCTAACTATGGCTACACCTTC; J gene: TRBJ1-2; V gene: TRBV19; D gene: .; clone size: .
CDR3 protein: CASSVGPPDTQYF; CDR3 DNA: TGTGCCAGCAGCGTAGGACCCCCAGATACGCAGTATTTT; J gene: TRBJ2-3; V gene: TRBV9; D gene: .; clone size: few
CDR3 protein: CASSLGTGVQGYTF; CDR3 DNA: TGTGCCAGCAGCTTAGGGACAGGGGTGCAAGGCTACACCTTC; J gene: TRBJ1-2; V gene: TRBV7-9; D gene: TRBD1; clone size: .
CDR3 protein: CASSWGGGETQYF; CDR3 DNA: TGTGCCAGCAGCTGGGGTGGGGGAGAGACCCAGTACTTC; J gene: TRBJ2-5; V gene: TRBV7-9; D gene: .; clone size: .
CDR3 protein: CATSFLLGYEQYF; CDR3 DNA: TGTGCCACCAGCTTCTTATTGGGCTACGAGCAGTACTTC; J gene: TRBJ2-7; V gene: TRBV15; D gene: .; clone size: .
CDR3 protein: CASSLRAGPQETQYF; CDR3 DNA: TGTGCCAGCAGCTTACGGGCGGGGCCACAAGAGACCCAGTACTTC; J gene: TRBJ2-5; V gene: TRBV7-2; D gene: .; clone size: .
CDR3 protein: CASSSLGGPYEQYF; CDR3 DNA: TGTGCCAGCAGCTCCCTAGGGGGCCCCTACGAGCAGTACTTC; J gene: TRBJ2-7; V gene: TRBV7-2; D gene: TRBD1; clone size: .
CDR3 protein: CASSWAGTGLDYGYTF; CDR3 DNA: TGTGCCAGCAGCTGGGCCGGGACAGGGTTGGACTATGGCTACACCTTC; J gene: TRBJ1-2; V gene: TRBV7-2; D gene: TRBD1; clone size: .
CDR3 protein: CASSPDRGGEKLFF; CDR3 DNA: TGTGCCAGCAGCCCCGACAGGGGGGGTGAAAAACTGTTTTTT; J gene: TRBJ1-4; V gene: TRBV7-2; D gene: TRBD1; clone size: .
CDR3 protein: CASSSGGTYEQYF; CDR3 DNA: TGTGCCAGTAGCTCCGGTGGTACCTACGAGCAGTACTTC; J gene: TRBJ2-7; V gene: TRBV19; D gene: .; clone size: .
CDR3 protein: CASSPLNQGGYTF; CDR3 DNA: TGCGCCAGCAGCCCATTAAATCAGGGTGGCTACACCTTC; J gene: TRBJ1-2; V gene: TRBV5-1; D gene: .; clone size: .
CDR3 protein: CASGQTSGGPQETQYF; CDR3 DNA: TGCGCCAGCGGCCAGACTAGCGGGGGGCCTCAAGAGACCCAGTACTTC; J gene: TRBJ2-5; V gene: TRBV5-1; D gene: TRBD2; clone size: .
CDR3 protein: CAWSGTSRETQYF; CDR3 DNA: TGTGCCTGGAGCGGGACTAGCCGTGAGACCCAGTACTTC; J gene: TRBJ2-5; V gene: TRBV30; D gene: TRBD2; clone size: .
CDR3 protein: CASSGSGRNGELFF; CDR3 DNA: TGTGCCAGCAGCGGGAGCGGGAGGAACGGGGAGCTGTTTTTT; J gene: TRBJ2-2; V gene: TRBV5-4; D gene: TRBD2; clone size: .
CDR3 protein: CASSEGAYGYTF; CDR3 DNA: TGTGCCAGCAGTGAAGGGGCCTATGGCTACACCTTC; J gene: TRBJ1-2; V gene: TRBV6-1; D gene: .; clone size: few
CDR3 protein: CASSSTTSGRAEQFF; CDR3 DNA: TGCGCCAGCAGTTCCACTACTAGCGGGAGGGCCGAGCAGTTCTTC; J gene: TRBJ2-1; V gene: TRBV5-1; D gene: TRBD2; clone size: once
CDR3 protein: CASSYSGGDAFF; CDR3 DNA: TGTGCCAGCAGTTACTCAGGGGGCGACGCTTTCTTT; J gene: TRBJ1-1; V gene: TRBV6-6; D gene: TRBD1; clone size: .
CDR3 protein: CASSLESRQSYTEAFF; CDR3 DNA: TGTGCCAGCAGCTTGGAATCCAGACAGAGTTACACTGAAGCTTTCTTT; J gene: TRBJ1-1; V gene: TRBV7-6; D gene: .; clone size: .
CDR3 protein: CASSSQTSGITETQYF; CDR3 DNA: TGTGCCAGCAGCTCTCAAACTAGCGGGATAACCGAGACCCAGTACTTC; J gene: TRBJ2-5; V gene: TRBV11-2; D gene: TRBD2; clone size: .
CDR3 protein: CASSVSGAEWETQYF; CDR3 DNA: TGTGCCAGCAGCGTCTCGGGGGCGGAGTGGGAGACCCAGTACTTC; J gene: TRBJ2-5; V gene: TRBV9; D gene: .; clone size: .
CDR3 protein: CASSEAGEETQYF; CDR3 DNA: TGCGCCAGCAGTGAGGCGGGGGAAGAGACCCAGTACTTC; J gene: TRBJ2-5; V gene: TRBV10-1; D gene: TRBD2; clone size: .
CDR3 protein: CASSPKGLRETQYF; CDR3 DNA: TGTGCCAGCTCACCGAAGGGGTTGAGGGAGACCCAGTACTTC; J gene: TRBJ2-5; V gene: TRBV18; D gene: .; clone size: .
CDR3 protein: CASSLDHRVNTEAFF; CDR3 DNA: TGTGCCAGCAGCTTAGACCACAGGGTCAACACTGAAGCTTTCTTT; J gene: TRBJ1-1; V gene: TRBV7-8; D gene: .; clone size: .
CDR3 protein: CAWSVDRGLIGVTQYF; CDR3 DNA: TGTGCCTGGAGTGTAGACAGGGGGCTGATAGGTGTGACCCAGTACTTC; J gene: TRBJ2-5; V gene: TRBV30; D gene: TRBD1; clone size: once
CDR3 protein: CASSGSSFNYGYTF; CDR3 DNA: TGTGCCAGCAGTGGGTCAAGCTTTAACTATGGCTACACCTTC; J gene: TRBJ1-2; V gene: TRBV2; D gene: .; clone size: .
CDR3 protein: CASSDPGSTLANYGYTF; CDR3 DNA: TGTGCCAGCTCAGATCCGGGATCCACTTTAGCTAACTATGGCTACACCTTC; J gene: TRBJ1-2; V gene: TRBV18; D gene: .; clone size: .
CDR3 protein: CAWTQGLGGEQYF; CDR3 DNA: TGTGCCTGGACACAGGGACTCGGGGGCGAGCAGTACTTC; J gene: TRBJ2-7; V gene: TRBV30; D gene: .; clone size: .
CDR3 protein: CASSLAGPGGEQYF; CDR3 DNA: TGCGCCAGCAGCTTGGCAGGGCCGGGTGGCGAGCAGTACTTC; J gene: TRBJ2-7; V gene: TRBV5-1; D gene: .; clone size: .
CDR3 protein: CASSAAGQGADEQYF; CDR3 DNA: TGTGCCAGCTCTGCCGCAGGCCAGGGGGCCGACGAGCAGTACTTC; J gene: TRBJ2-7; V gene: TRBV6-6; D gene: TRBD1; clone size: once
CDR3 protein: CASSLFPSGSTDTQYF; CDR3 DNA: TGTGCCAGCAGCTTGTTCCCTAGCGGAAGCACAGATACGCAGTATTTT; J gene: TRBJ2-3; V gene: TRBV5-6; D gene: TRBD2; clone size: .
CDR3 protein: CASSRSGISDVYGYTF; CDR3 DNA: TGTGCCAGCAGCCGGTCGGGGATATCGGACGTCTATGGCTACACCTTC; J gene: TRBJ1-2; V gene: TRBV7-8; D gene: .; clone size: .
CDR3 protein: CASSLGSGHYNEQFF; CDR3 DNA: TGTGCCAGCAGCTTAGGATCTGGACACTACAATGAGCAGTTCTTC; J gene: TRBJ2-1; V gene: TRBV7-8; D gene: .; clone size: few
CDR3 protein: CASHHSNQPQHF; CDR3 DNA: TGTGCCAGCCACCATAGCAATCAGCCCCAGCATTTT; J gene: TRBJ1-5; V gene: TRBV6-5; D gene: .; clone size: .
CDR3 protein: CASSRLVIATNEKLFF; CDR3 DNA: TGTGCCAGCTCACGACTAGTGATTGCAACTAATGAAAAACTGTTTTTT; J gene: TRBJ1-4; V gene: TRBV18; D gene: .; clone size: .
CDR3 protein: CAISESGVLISGANVLTF; CDR3 DNA: TGTGCCATCAGTGAGTCGGGGGTCCTTATCTCTGGGGCCAACGTCCTGACTTTC; J gene: TRBJ2-6; V gene: TRBV10-3; D gene: .; clone size: .
CDR3 protein: CASSWTANNQPQHF; CDR3 DNA: TGTGCCAGCAGTTGGACAGCTAATAATCAGCCCCAGCATTTT; J gene: TRBJ1-5; V gene: TRBV6-6; D gene: .; clone size: .
CDR3 protein: CASSDEAKNIQYF; CDR3 DNA: TGTGCCAGCAGTGACGAGGCCAAAAACATTCAGTACTTC; J gene: TRBJ2-4; V gene: TRBV2; D gene: .; clone size: .
CDR3 protein: CASSFGTSVRNEQFF; CDR3 DNA: TGTGCCAGCAGCTTCGGGACTAGCGTAAGGAATGAGCAGTTCTTC; J gene: TRBJ2-1; V gene: TRBV11-3; D gene: TRBD2; clone size: .
CDR3 protein: CASSPRQGGSGTDTQYF; CDR3 DNA: TGTGCCAGCAGCCCCAGACAGGGAGGTTCGGGCACAGATACGCAGTATTTT; J gene: TRBJ2-3; V gene: TRBV7-2; D gene: .; clone size: .
CDR3 protein: CASNKGQGGGTSGRDFKFF; CDR3 DNA: TGTGCCAGCAACAAAGGACAGGGGGGTGGGACTAGCGGGAGGGACTTTAAGTTCTTC; J gene: TRBJ2-1; V gene: TRBV27; D gene: TRBD2; clone size: .
CDR3 protein: CASSSSGGEDTQYF; CDR3 DNA: TGTGCCAGCAGCTCGAGCGGGGGGGAAGATACGCAGTATTTT; J gene: TRBJ2-3; V gene: TRBV4-2; D gene: TRBD2; clone size: .
CDR3 protein: CASSLSGFSYEQYF; CDR3 DNA: TGTGCCAGCAGCCTTAGCGGGTTTTCCTACGAGCAGTACTTC; J gene: TRBJ2-7; V gene: TRBV14; D gene: TRBD2; clone size: .
CDR3 protein: CASSRDRGQPQHF; CDR3 DNA: TGTGCCAGCAGCCGTGACAGGGGTCAGCCCCAGCATTTT; J gene: TRBJ1-5; V gene: TRBV5-4; D gene: TRBD1; clone size: few